There are a few counts of the clone carrying this T cell receptor beta chain. The record originates from a study of PD-L1 blockade in urothelial cancer. Germline V gives CDR1 GTSNPN, CDR2 SVGIG (reference sequence). Trimming cost V 0 bases and J 0 bases, with 8 bases left between them. CDR3 length: 14 amino acids. As to time point: pretreatment peripheral blood. Some clones are missing from TCRdb's copy, which holds only in-frame ones; the method was immunoSEQ multiplex PCR. The repertoire consists of 95,000 or so clones, with 80% to 90% occurring once and the leading ten covering roughly 2%. The chain combines TRBV30 with TRBJ1-2, with D possibly being TRBD1 (6 bases). Sequencing used PBMCs, obtained around atezolizumab (anti-PD-L1) treatment. The origin of this receptor is a man between 60 and 75 years old with urothelial cancer. The CDR3 region is CAWSVRQANYGYTF. The CDR3 DNA follows: TGTGCCTGGAGTGTACGACAGGCTAACTATGGCTACACCTTC.